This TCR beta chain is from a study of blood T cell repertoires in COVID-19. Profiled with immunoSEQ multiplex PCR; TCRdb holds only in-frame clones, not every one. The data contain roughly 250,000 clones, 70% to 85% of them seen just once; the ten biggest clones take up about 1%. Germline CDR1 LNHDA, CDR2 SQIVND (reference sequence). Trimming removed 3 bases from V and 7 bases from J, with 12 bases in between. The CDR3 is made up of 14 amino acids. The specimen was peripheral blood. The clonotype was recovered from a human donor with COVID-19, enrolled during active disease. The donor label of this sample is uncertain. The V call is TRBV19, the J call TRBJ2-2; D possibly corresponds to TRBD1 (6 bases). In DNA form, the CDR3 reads TGTGCCAGTAGTATTCCAGGGGCTGGCGGGGAGCTGTTTTTT. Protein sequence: CASSIPGAGGELFF.